This TCR beta chain emerged from a study of regulatory T cells in long-lasting Graves disease. Findings and limits, study-wide: Owing to a sample size that was small, accuracy may have been reduced. TRBV28, TRBJ1-2 and TRBJ2-5 emerged as the favored segments in persistent disease. Between persistent patients, thousands of public clonotypes were shared, exceeding the 900 to 1,000 shared between new patients. Newly diagnosed Graves' patients exceeded persistent ones in TCR diversity.

CDR3 length: 13 residues. Trimming pared 2 bases from V and 4 bases from J, leaving 8 bases between. From germline, CDR1 is MGHRA and CDR2 YSYEKL. The time point here: persistent/refractory GD, antithyroid drugs over 5 years with positive TRAb. Scientists built the TCR library using RNA that was extracted from PBMCs. Construction of TCR beta libraries relied on iRepertoire HTBI primers and on Arm-PCR targeting CDR3 regions. TCRdb processed the multiplex PCR reads anew with MiXCR; each CDR3 protein has one entry. The sample records around 460,000 distinct CDR3 sequences, approximately 23% being singletons. This clonotype was seen repeatedly, ten times or more. The antigen remains unidentified.

The chain has TRBV4-1 and TRBJ2-5; D is ambiguous. The sequence came from a female donor with Graves disease. Sequencing used peripheral blood mononuclear cells (PBMCs), obtained when the disease was refractory, from a patient treated with antithyroid drugs. The CDR3 spells CASSQTLLETQYF. The CDR3 nucleotides are TGCGCCAGCAGCCAAACATTACTAGAGACCCAGTACTTC.